Presented here are 15 T cell receptor beta chains from one specimen sequenced in a study of blood T cell repertoires in COVID-19. The table came from immunoSEQ multiplex PCR; TCRdb's copy has only in-frame clones and leaves some out. Found here are 250,000 to 300,000 clones, over 75% of them singletons; the top ten hold approximately 1%. Sequenced: PBMCs or T cells enriched from blood (not recorded which). The receptors were sampled from a woman in her 30s who had recovered from COVID-19.

In its sample, this clone was seen once. The chain links TRBV28 to TRBJ1-2; TRBD1 aligns across 7 bases. CDR3 length: 16 residues. Germline values: CDR1 MDHEN, CDR2 SYDVKM. With 9 bases clipped from V and 7 bases from J, the junction kept 20 bases outside the gene matches. Here the CDR3 reads CASNPGGTGRHGGYTF. Here the CDR3 DNA reads TGTGCCAGTAATCCAGGGGGTACGGGGCGTCATGGTGGCTACACCTTC.

The V gene is TRBV10-3, the J gene TRBJ2-7; possible D gene TRBD1, 5 bases. The CDR3 is made up of 13 amino acids. In germline, CDR1 is ENHRY, CDR2 SYGVKD. V lost 3 bases and J lost 6, with 12 bases in between. The CDR3 loop is CAISERGVAEQYF. CDR3 in DNA: TGTGCCATCAGTGAAAGGGGTGTGGCCGAGCAGTACTTC.

The V gene is TRBV5-1, the J gene TRBJ2-3; tentative D call: TRBD2 (5 bases). Germline lookup yields CDR1 SGHRS and CDR2 YFSETQ. CDR3 size: 15 residues. Trimming pared 2 bases from V and 0 bases from J, leaving 10 bases between. DNA for the CDR3: TGCGCCAGCAGCTTTGGGCGGGTGAGCACAGATACGCAGTATTTT. It yields the protein CASSFGRVSTDTQYF. Complete variable domain (other parts from reference TRBV5-1 and TRBJ2-3): KAGVTQTPRYLIKTRGQQVTLSCSPISGHRSVSWYQQTPGQGLQFLFEYFSETQRNKGNFPGRFSGRQFSNSRSEMNVSTLELGDSALYLCASSFGRVSTDTQYFGPGTRLTVL.

This chain uses TRBV6-5 with TRBJ1-1; no firm D call. V lost 1 base and J 5 bases, leaving 11 bases between the germline ends. The germline V gene encodes CDR1 MNHEY and CDR2 SVGAGI. The CDR3 totals 14 residues. DNA of the CDR3: TGTGCCAGCAGTTACTGGGCCGGAGGGACTGAAGCTTTCTTT. Translating gives CASSYWAGGTEAFF.

V is TRBV7-2 and J is TRBJ1-4; D possibly corresponds to TRBD1 (6 bases). Germline lookup yields CDR1 SGHTA and CDR2 FQGNSA. The CDR3 totals 18 residues. The ends were cut back, 2 bases at V and 8 bases at J, with 24 bases in the middle. CDR3: CASSLNPRLLGGAEKLFF. DNA for the CDR3: TGTGCCAGCAGCTTAAATCCGAGGCTTCTGGGGGGGGCCGAAAAACTGTTTTTT.

The chain couples TRBV6-5 to TRBJ2-7; 7 positions match TRBD1. The ends lost 10 bases at V and 2 bases at J; junction bases unmatched: 11. This CDR3 has 14 residues. Per germline, CDR1 MNHEY and CDR2 SVGAGI. The CDR3 bases are TGTGCCATCGAGGACGGACAGGTCCCCTACGAGCAGTACTTC. It encodes CAIEDGQVPYEQYF.

The chain carries TRBV15 and TRBJ2-1; weak D call: TRBD2 (5 bases). The CDR3 loop spans 14 amino acids. From germline, CDR1 is LNHNV and CDR2 YYDKDF (reference sequence). Trimming pared 0 bases from V and 5 bases from J, leaving 8 bases between. The CDR3 protein is CATSRERADNEQFF. CDR3 nucleotides: TGTGCCACCAGCAGAGAGCGGGCCGACAATGAGCAGTTCTTC.

This clone was observed a few times. The V gene is TRBV6-2 or TRBV6-3, the J gene TRBJ2-7; 8 positions match TRBD1. The ends lost 3 bases at V and 5 bases at J; junction bases unmatched: 9. The CDR3 consists of 15 residues. Germline CDR1 reads MNHEY; CDR2 reads SVGEGT. The DNA for the CDR3 is TGTGCCAGCAGTTATTCAGGGGGCGAGGGGGACGAGCAGTACTTC. This translates into CASSYSGGEGDEQYF.

This chain connects TRBV19 to TRBJ1-1, with D possibly matching TRBD1 (6 bases). The CDR3 loop spans 15 amino acids. Trimming removed 3 bases from V and 1 base from J, with 12 bases in between. The germline V gene encodes CDR1 LNHDA and CDR2 SQIVND (reference sequence). CDR3 loop: CASSMSDRWNTEAFF. The CDR3 DNA follows: TGTGCCAGTAGTATGAGTGACAGGTGGAACACTGAAGCTTTCTTT. Filled out from reference TRBV19 and TRBJ1-1, the complete variable domain reads DGGITQSPKYLFRKEGQNVTLSCEQNLNHDAMYWYRQDPGQGLRLIYYSQIVNDFQKGDIAEGYSVSREKKESFPLTVTSAQKNPTAFYLCASSMSDRWNTEAFFGQGTRLTVV.

This rearrangement joins TRBV9 to TRBJ1-3; tentative D call: TRBD1 (6 bases). The germline gives CDR1 SGDLS, CDR2 YYNGEE. With 3 bases removed from V and 2 bases from J, the gap between germline ends came to 9 bases. The CDR3 has 14 residues. The CDR3 loop reads CASSDQGTGNTIYF. The CDR3 nucleotides read TGTGCCAGCAGCGATCAGGGGACTGGAAACACCATATATTTT.

The V and J genes are TRBV5-4 and TRBJ1-3; D is perhaps TRBD1 (6 bases). The CDR3 has 17 residues. V gave up 0 bases and J gave up 2 bases, with 15 bases separating them. Germline values: CDR1 SGHNT, CDR2 YYREEE (reference sequence). Here the CDR3 DNA reads TGTGCCAGCAGCTTGGGGCGGACAGCCATGGCTGGAAACACCATATATTTT. Amino acid sequence: CASSLGRTAMAGNTIYF.

This sequence joins TRBV27 and TRBJ2-1; D is possibly TRBD2 (6 bases). Germline CDR1 reads MNHEY; CDR2 reads SMNVEV (reference sequence). Trimming took off 0 bases at V and 3 bases at J, with 12 bases between the two ends. The CDR3 extends over 16 amino acids. CDR3 bases: TGTGCCAGCAGTTTATCTCTAGCGACCAACTACAATGAGCAGTTCTTC. This encodes CASSLSLATNYNEQFF.

This clone was seen a handful of times. The chain is built from TRBV9 and TRBJ2-2; TRBD2 matches 14 bases. V was pared by 1 base and J by 8 bases, with 10 bases of the junction left unmatched. The CDR3 covers 18 residues. Germline V gene lookup returns CDR1 SGDLS and CDR2 YYNGEE. The CDR3 DNA follows: TGTGCCAGCAGCGTACCCGCCACGGGACTAGCGGGAGAAGGGGAGCTGTTTTTT. This translates into CASSVPATGLAGEGELFF.

The CDR3 loop reads CASSFKRGGLPDTQYF. The CDR3 DNA sequence: TGTGCCAGCAGCTTCAAGCGGGGGGGCCTACCAGATACGCAGTATTTT. The chain has TRBV7-9 and TRBJ2-3, with 10 nucleotides matching TRBD2. V lost 3 bases and J lost 4; bases outside the gene matches: 7. The CDR3 runs 16 residues. Germline CDR1 reads SEHNR; CDR2 reads FQNEAQ (reference sequence).

The V call is TRBV28, the J call TRBJ2-7; weak D call: TRBD2 (6 bases). Germline V CDR1 and CDR2: MDHEN, SYDVKM. The CDR3 is made up of 14 amino acids. V lost 4 bases and J lost 3, with 13 bases in between. The CDR3 region is CASSSYATSYEQYF. CDR3 DNA sequence: TGTGCCAGCAGTTCGTATGCGACTAGCTACGAGCAGTACTTC.